The 18 T cell receptor beta chains below all came from one sample that was sequenced in a study of OX40 agonist ivuxolimab in advanced cancers. Measured with immunoSEQ multiplex PCR; TCRdb has only the in-frame clones, and not every one. This table has about 55,000 clones, approximately 84% appearing once. Source: CD4+ or CD8+ T cells sorted from blood, taken in a trial of the OX40 agonist ivuxolimab. The origin of the receptors is an adult with an advanced solid tumor such as melanoma, head and neck, liver or kidney cancer.

The chain is built from TRBV2 and TRBJ1-5; TRBD1 aligns across 10 bases. Germline values: CDR1 SNHLY, CDR2 FYNNEI. This CDR3 has 15 amino acids. After removal of 1 base from V and 5 bases from J, the junction contained 2 bases not matched to a gene. CDR3 sequence: CASSEVGTGDQPQHF. CDR3 in DNA: TGTGCCAGCAGTGAAGTTGGGACAGGGGATCAGCCCCAGCATTTT.

V is TRBV7-9 and J is TRBJ2-4; TRBD1 matches 9 bases. The CDR3 extends over 15 amino acids. Per germline, CDR1 SEHNR and CDR2 FQNEAQ (reference sequence). V shed 5 bases, J shed 3 bases, and the junction held 5 bases outside the gene matches. The CDR3 DNA reads TGTGCCAGCAGCCCGACAGGGGGTATCAAAAACATTCAGTACTTC. Translating gives CASSPTGGIKNIQYF.

CDR3 nucleotides: TGTGCCAGCATTGGATCAGCCACCTACGAGCAGTACTTC. Amino acid sequence: CASIGSATYEQYF. The chain is built from TRBV28 and TRBJ2-7, with D hard to call. V was shortened by 7 bases and J by 2 bases, with 12 bases between the two germline ends. Germline V gene sequence: CDR1 MDHEN, CDR2 SYDVKM. This CDR3 region has 13 residues.

This clone was picked up a small number of times. The V and J genes are TRBV15 and TRBJ2-3; 8 positions match TRBD1. Trimming at V came to 1 base and at J to 1 base, leaving 1 base not matched to a gene. The CDR3 contains 15 residues. Germline V gives CDR1 LNHNV, CDR2 YYDKDF (reference sequence). The CDR3 spells CATSRGGQGTDTQYF. CDR3 DNA sequence: TGTGCCACCAGCAGAGGGGGACAGGGCACAGATACGCAGTATTTT.

This rearrangement joins TRBV9 to TRBJ2-4; tentatively, D is TRBD1 or TRBD2 (6 bases each). V gave up 8 bases and J gave up 1 base, with 28 bases separating them. Per germline, CDR1 SGDLS and CDR2 YYNGEE. The CDR3 runs to 19 residues. The CDR3 is CARDHLGGGGDEAKNIQYF. CDR3 coding DNA: TGTGCCAGAGATCACTTGGGAGGAGGGGGAGATGAGGCCAAAAACATTCAGTACTTC.

This rearrangement joins TRBV7-8 to TRBJ1-1, with 8 bases aligning to TRBD1. The trim removed 3 bases at V and 5 bases at J, leaving 8 bases unmatched. The germline V gene has CDR1 SGHVS and CDR2 FQNEAQ. The CDR3 totals 15 residues. CDR3 bases: TGTGCCAGCAGCTTTCTGGACAGGGTTGGGACTGAAGCTTTCTTT. Translating it yields CASSFLDRVGTEAFF.

V is TRBV6-6 and J is TRBJ2-5; D not resolved. Germline V gives CDR1 MNHNY, CDR2 SVGAGI (reference sequence). The CDR3 is made up of 13 amino acids. The V and J ends lost 3 bases and 0 bases respectively, with 5 bases between them. Here the CDR3 DNA reads TGTGCCAGCAGTTATTACAACCAAGAGACCCAGTACTTC. Its translation: CASSYYNQETQYF.

A single count supports this clone. The chain recombines TRBV6-1 with TRBJ1-1; D not certain. The V end lost 9 bases, the J end lost 1 base, and 18 bases lay between the germline ends. Germline V gives CDR1 MNHNS, CDR2 SASEGT. This CDR3 is 15 amino acids long. Here the CDR3 reads CASAEGRLTNTEAFF. CDR3 sequence (DNA): TGTGCCAGTGCGGAAGGGAGGTTAACGAACACTGAAGCTTTCTTT.

The genes are TRBV7-9 and TRBJ2-5, with TRBD2 matching 12 bases. The germline V gene has CDR1 SEHNR and CDR2 FQNEAQ (reference sequence). The length of the CDR3 is 14 residues. V gave up 8 bases and J gave up 7 bases; unmatched junction bases: 8. For the CDR3, the DNA is TGTGCCAGCGCTACTAGCGGGAGGCCTGGGACCCAGTACTTC. This codes for CASATSGRPGTQYF.

Only one count was recorded for this clone. The J gene is TRBJ2-7, the V gene TRBV2; possible D gene TRBD2, 5 bases. The V and J ends lost 1 base and 5 bases respectively, with 6 bases between them. Germline CDR1 and CDR2: SNHLY and FYNNEI. This CDR3 has 12 amino acids. The CDR3 region has the DNA TGTGCCAGCAGTGAAGTGAGGGACGAGCAGTACTTC. As protein: CASSEVRDEQYF.

This rearrangement joins TRBV7-2 to TRBJ1-5; D uncertain. Germline V CDR1 and CDR2: SGHTA, FQGNSA. V lost 0 bases to trimming and J lost 3 bases, with 9 bases between them. The CDR3 runs 15 residues. The CDR3: CASSLAGRVNQPQHF. CDR3 bases: TGTGCCAGCAGCTTAGCGGGCCGGGTCAATCAGCCCCAGCATTTT.

This clone was observed a single time. The chain uses TRBV6-5 and TRBJ2-7; D unresolved. V shed 0 bases and J shed 8 bases, with 11 bases lying between them. Looked up from germline, CDR1 is MNHEY and CDR2 is SVGAGI. The CDR3 has 13 residues. This CDR3 is CASSYSTESKQYF. Written as DNA, the CDR3 is TGTGCCAGCAGTTACTCGACGGAGTCCAAGCAGTACTTC.

V gene TRBV28 combines with J gene TRBJ1-5; D not certain. Germline V gene data show CDR1 as MDHEN and CDR2 as SYDVKM. This CDR3 comprises 13 residues. Trimming removed 5 bases at V and 4 bases at J, with 9 bases between. Here the CDR3 DNA reads TGTGCCAGCAGTCCCCAAAGGAATCAGCCCCAGCATTTT. It translates to CASSPQRNQPQHF. The variable domain in full, completed from reference TRBV28 and TRBJ1-5, reads DVKVTQSSRYLVKRTGEKVFLECVQDMDHENMFWYRQDPGLGLRLIYFSYDVKMKEKGDIPEGYSVSREKKERFSLILESASTNQTSMYLCASSPQRNQPQHFGDGTRLSIL.

This rearrangement joins TRBV19 to TRBJ2-1; 10 bases match TRBD2. From germline, CDR1 is LNHDA and CDR2 SQIVND (reference sequence). V was pared by 5 bases and J by 4 bases, with 14 bases of the junction left unmatched. The CDR3 is 18 amino acids. The CDR3 here is CASSSRAAAGGPYNEQFF. CDR3 bases: TGTGCCAGTAGTTCCCGGGCAGCAGCGGGAGGGCCATACAATGAGCAGTTCTTC. The full variable domain, with the rest looked up from reference TRBV19 and TRBJ2-1, is DGGITQSPKYLFRKEGQNVTLSCEQNLNHDAMYWYRQDPGQGLRLIYYSQIVNDFQKGDIAEGYSVSREKKESFPLTVTSAQKNPTAFYLCASSSRAAAGGPYNEQFFGPGTRLTVL.

This chain joins TRBV19 and TRBJ2-5; possible D gene TRBD2, 5 bases. The V end lost 10 bases, the J end lost 1 base, and 10 bases lay between the germline ends. Germline V lookup: CDR1 LNHDA, CDR2 SQIVND (reference sequence). The CDR3 totals 12 residues. In nucleotides, the CDR3 is TGTGCCACACGGGCGGGCCAAGAGACCCAGTACTTC. Amino acids: CATRAGQETQYF.

The chain joins TRBV30 to TRBJ2-7, with unresolved D. Germline loops: CDR1 GTSNPN, CDR2 SVGIG (reference sequence). With 4 bases removed from V and 6 bases from J, the gap between germline ends came to 22 bases. The CDR3 sequence is 15 residues long. The CDR3 loop is CAWNPRAGPSGEQYF. CDR3 DNA sequence: TGTGCCTGGAATCCACGCGCCGGGCCCTCCGGCGAGCAGTACTTC.

This clone was detected only a few times. The genes are TRBV2 and TRBJ1-2; 7 bases agree with TRBD1. With 5 bases clipped from V and 7 bases from J, the junction kept 7 bases outside the gene matches. CDR3 length: 13 residues. The germline CDR1 and CDR2 sequences are SNHLY and FYNNEI. CDR3 protein: CASSPRGRSGYTF. For the CDR3, the DNA is TGTGCCAGCAGTCCAAGGGGGCGAAGTGGCTACACCTTC.

This chain uses TRBV9 with TRBJ2-5; D tentatively reads TRBD1 or TRBD2 (5 bases each). V lost 0 bases, J lost 5 bases, and 11 bases lay in between. This CDR3 has 14 amino acids. Germline V gene sequence: CDR1 SGDLS, CDR2 YYNGEE. The DNA for the CDR3 is TGTGCCAGCAGCGTAGGTCCAGGGAGCGAGACCCAGTACTTC. This sequence encodes CASSVGPGSETQYF.